The present T cell receptor (beta chain) was sequenced within a study of cytomegalovirus exposure and HLA in healthy donors. In the case of this clone: The antigen remains unidentified.

PCR involved 60 Vbeta and 13 Jbeta primers. Here immunoSEQ multiplex PCR was the method, and the copy in TCRdb shows in-frame clones only, minus some. This sample has about 99,000 clones, with approximately 79% found just once. The CDR3 spans 14 residues. CDR1 and CDR2 (germline): MDHEN, SYDVKM. After removal of 3 bases from V and 5 bases from J, the junction contained 4 bases not matched to a gene. General study points: After further analysis at a later stage, 16,951 TCR beta sequences were associated with HLA alleles at 0.05 false discovery rate.

Sequencing input: PBMCs. V gene TRBV28 combines with J gene TRBJ1-5, with TRBD1 matching over 7 bases. This clonotype was sampled from a man aged 60 to 69 in good health and CMV-seropositive. CDR3 amino acids: CASSFRDSHQPQHF. CDR3 nucleotides: TGTGCCAGCAGTTTCCGGGACAGCCATCAGCCCCAGCATTTT.